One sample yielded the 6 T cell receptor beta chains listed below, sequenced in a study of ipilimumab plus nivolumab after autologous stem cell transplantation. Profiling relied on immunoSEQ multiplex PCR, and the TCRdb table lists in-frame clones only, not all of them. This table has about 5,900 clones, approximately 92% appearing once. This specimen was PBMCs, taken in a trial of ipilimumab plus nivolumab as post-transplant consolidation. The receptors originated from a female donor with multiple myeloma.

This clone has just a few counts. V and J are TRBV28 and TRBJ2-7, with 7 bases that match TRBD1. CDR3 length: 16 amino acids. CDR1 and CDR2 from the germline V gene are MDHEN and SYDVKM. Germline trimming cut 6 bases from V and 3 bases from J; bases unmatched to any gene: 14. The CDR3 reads CASSHPEGAGFYEQYF. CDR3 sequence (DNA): TGTGCCAGCAGCCACCCCGAGGGGGCGGGTTTCTACGAGCAGTACTTC.

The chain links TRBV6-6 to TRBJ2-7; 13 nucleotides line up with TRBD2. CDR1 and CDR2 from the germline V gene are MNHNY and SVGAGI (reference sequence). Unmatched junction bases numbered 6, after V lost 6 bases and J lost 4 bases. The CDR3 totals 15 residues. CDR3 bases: TGTGCCAGCAGGGGGGGACTAGCGGGGATTTACGAGCAGTACTTC. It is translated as CASRGGLAGIYEQYF.

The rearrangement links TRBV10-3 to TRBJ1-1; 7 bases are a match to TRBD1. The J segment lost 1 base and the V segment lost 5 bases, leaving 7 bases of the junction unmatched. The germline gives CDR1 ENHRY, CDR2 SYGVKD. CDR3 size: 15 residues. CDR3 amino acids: CAISRTGAGNTEAFF. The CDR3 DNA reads TGTGCCATCAGTAGAACAGGGGCAGGGAACACTGAAGCTTTCTTT.

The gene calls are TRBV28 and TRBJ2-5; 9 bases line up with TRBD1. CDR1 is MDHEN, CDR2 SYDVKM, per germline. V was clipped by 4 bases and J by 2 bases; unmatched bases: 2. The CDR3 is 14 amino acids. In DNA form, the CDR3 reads TGTGCCAGCAGTTCAGGACAGGGGCAAGAGACCCAGTACTTC. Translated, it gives CASSSGQGQETQYF.

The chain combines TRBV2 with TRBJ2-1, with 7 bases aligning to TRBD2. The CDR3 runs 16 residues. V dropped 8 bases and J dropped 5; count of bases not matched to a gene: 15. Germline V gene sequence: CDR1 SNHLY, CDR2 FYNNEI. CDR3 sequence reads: CASLSLGAGRDNEQFF. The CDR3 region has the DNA TGTGCCAGCCTATCACTGGGAGCGGGAAGAGACAATGAGCAGTTCTTC.

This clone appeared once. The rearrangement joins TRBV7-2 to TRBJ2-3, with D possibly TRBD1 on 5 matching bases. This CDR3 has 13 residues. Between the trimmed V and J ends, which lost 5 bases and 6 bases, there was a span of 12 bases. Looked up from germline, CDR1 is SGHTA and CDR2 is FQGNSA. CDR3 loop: CASSPPGSDTQYF. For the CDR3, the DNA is TGTGCCAGCAGCCCCCCAGGGTCCGATACGCAGTATTTT.